What follows describes a single T cell receptor beta chain. Its antigen is unknown. The data belong to a study of post-analysis software for immune sequencing data. Study-wide results and limits: Several TRBV segments (TRBV5-6, TRBV5-1 and TRBV20-1 among them) occurred more frequently in patients than in controls.

CDR3 size: 15 residues. The V end lost 6 bases, the J end lost 0 bases, and 14 bases lay between the germline ends. Carried by the TCR beta cDNA libraries were unique molecular identifiers. Some 500,000 cDNA molecules were obtained per 1 to 10 million input T cells. TCRdb used MiXCR to reprocess the PCR reads, holding one entry per CDR3 protein. This table has fewer than 550,000 distinct CDR3 sequences, 30% to 40% appearing once. The specimen sequenced was blood. The TCR originated in a girl aged 2-17 years with multiple sclerosis. The chain employs TRBV12-3 or TRBV12-4 and TRBJ1-2; D might be TRBD1 (5 bases). CDR3 residues: CASSRLWGANYGYTF. In DNA, the CDR3 is TGTGCCAGCAGCCGACTATGGGGCGCTAACTATGGCTACACCTTC.